This T cell receptor (beta chain) stems from a study of OX40 agonist ivuxolimab in advanced cancers. Deletions cut 5 bases from V and 4 bases from J, with 12 bases between. Germline V gene sequence: CDR1 MNHNY, CDR2 SVGAGI (reference sequence). The CDR3 is 13 residues long. The protocol was immunoSEQ multiplex PCR, while the TCRdb copy is restricted to in-frame clones and leaves out a portion. The sample consists of about 90,000 clones, around 90% of them appearing once. The chain couples TRBV6-6 to TRBJ2-7; D possibly corresponds to TRBD2 (5 bases). This material consisted of CD4+ or CD8+ T cells sorted from blood, taken in a trial of the OX40 agonist ivuxolimab. This receptor was taken from an adult with an advanced solid tumor such as melanoma, head and neck, liver or kidney cancer. The CDR3 DNA follows: TGTGCCAGCAGTGCACTAGGCGGATACGAGCAGTACTTC. Amino acid sequence: CASSALGGYEQYF.